The 15 T cell receptor beta chains listed next were all sequenced from one sample in a study of technical replicates of blood from several donors (dated by TCRdb to about 2017). The library was generated by the immunoSEQ multiplex PCR assay. The table comes from immuneACCESS by way of TCRdb, which keeps in-frame sequences with V and J called. Part of the clones is missing from these tables; in studies checked, under half for an unresolved V gene and the rest for unknown reasons. Recorded for this sample are about 70,000 clones; roughly 92% of them occurred a single time. The ten top clones hold 0.4% to 0.5% of the sample. Sequences were obtained from T cells isolated from PBMCs. The receptors originated from a human donor in good health.

This clone was seen a handful of times. V usage is TRBV29-1 and J usage is TRBJ1-1; D is unresolved. The V and J ends lost 7 bases and 5 bases respectively, with 11 bases between them. The CDR3 runs to 11 residues. Looked up from germline, CDR1 is SQVTM and CDR2 is ANQGSEA. This CDR3 is CSAVAGTEAFF. The CDR3 DNA sequence: TGCAGCGCCGTGGCGGGGACTGAAGCTTTCTTT.

The gene calls are TRBV4-3 and TRBJ2-1; possible D gene TRBD2, 5 bases. V was shortened by 4 bases and J by 9 bases, with 16 bases between the two germline ends. CDR3 length: 14 residues. Germline assignment: CDR1 LGHNA and CDR2 YSLEER. In DNA, the CDR3 is TGCGCCAGCAGCCCGGAACTAGAGCCAAGTGAGCAGTTCTTC. Its translation: CASSPELEPSEQFF.

The sample holds a few counts of this clone. J is TRBJ1-1 and V is TRBV29-1; TRBD1 might be the D (5 bases). Germline V CDR1 and CDR2: SQVTM, ANQGSEA. The CDR3 is 12 amino acids. Trimming left V 8 bases short and J 10 bases short, with 20 bases between. The CDR3 bases are TGCAGCAGCTACAGTCGGGGGAAGGCAGCTTTCTTT. It is translated as CSSYSRGKAAFF.

A remark on this clone: Relative to the germline gene, one junction end is altered; a read error may explain this. The V call is TRBV5-1, the J call TRBJ2-3; TRBD1 matches 8 bases. Germline V CDR1 and CDR2: SGHRS, YFSETQ. The CDR3 extends over 14 amino acids. CDR3 sequence reads: CASTLGQATDTQYF. CDR3 sequence (DNA): TGCGCCAGCACCTTGGGACAGGCCACAGATACGCAGTATTTT.

CDR3 in amino acids: CASSLTLEGAWYTHEQYF. CDR3 bases: TGTGCCAGCAGCTTGACTTTAGAGGGAGCGTGGTACACCCACGAGCAGTACTTC. The V and J genes are TRBV7-9 and TRBJ2-7; D might be TRBD2 (5 bases). Trimming removed 3 bases at V and 5 bases at J, with 26 bases between. The CDR3 loop spans 18 amino acids. Germline lookup yields CDR1 SEHNR and CDR2 FQNEAQ (reference sequence).

The V gene is TRBV4-1, the J gene TRBJ1-2; 8 positions agree with TRBD1. The CDR3 covers 15 residues. V shed 2 bases, J shed 6 bases, and the junction held 8 bases outside the gene matches. Germline lookup yields CDR1 MGHRA and CDR2 YSYEKL. The CDR3 reads CASSQKDRVGDGYTF. The CDR3 DNA follows: TGCGCCAGCAGCCAAAAGGACAGGGTAGGGGATGGCTACACCTTC.

The CDR3 DNA follows: TGTGCCACCAGCAGAGATCTGGCCATTCAGTACTTC. Its translation: CATSRDLAIQYF. This chain links TRBV15 with TRBJ2-7; no clear D. The DNA end is more similar to TRBJ2-4, so the J call may be wrong. The CDR3 runs 12 residues. In germline, CDR1 is LNHNV, CDR2 YYDKDF (reference sequence).

This sequence joins TRBV19 and TRBJ1-1; TRBD1 agrees at 10 bases. With 7 bases clipped from V and 0 bases from J, the junction kept 11 bases outside the gene matches. The CDR3 is 17 residues long. CDR1 is LNHDA and CDR2 is SQIVND in the germline V gene (reference sequence). In DNA, the CDR3 is TGTGCCAGTACCCTACGACAGGGGGCAAAGATGAACACTGAAGCTTTCTTT. This gives the protein CASTLRQGAKMNTEAFF.

The chain has TRBV10-1 and TRBJ1-1; D possibly corresponds to TRBD1 (5 bases). The ends were cut back, 9 bases at V and 2 bases at J, with 13 bases in the middle. Germline V gives CDR1 WNHNN, CDR2 SYGVQD (reference sequence). The CDR3 loop spans 13 amino acids. Written as DNA, the CDR3 is TGCGCCAGTACGATAGGGGTAAACACTGAAGCTTTCTTT. Translating it yields CASTIGVNTEAFF.

This clone is a singleton in its sample. The CDR3 region has the DNA TGTGCCAGCAGCTCCCTAGGACTAGCGGGATTAGAGACCCAGTACTTC. This codes for CASSSLGLAGLETQYF. The chain uses TRBV7-2 and TRBJ2-5; 12 bases match TRBD2. J lost 4 bases, V lost 4 bases, and 7 bases had no gene match. Per germline, CDR1 SGHTA and CDR2 FQGNSA. The CDR3 contains 16 residues.

The CDR3 DNA is TGTGCCAGCAGCCTGGTTCGGGGGATGGGGGCTTTCTTT. Its protein is CASSLVRGMGAFF. The chain is built from TRBV5-6 and TRBJ1-1, with D possibly TRBD1 on 5 matching bases. The CDR3 consists of 13 residues. V was trimmed by 4 bases and J by 11 bases, leaving 18 bases between them. Germline V CDR1 and CDR2: SGHDT, YYEEEE.

V gene TRBV27 combines with J gene TRBJ1-1; 10 nucleotides align to TRBD1. The CDR3 has 13 amino acids. With 6 bases clipped from V and 6 bases from J, the junction kept 4 bases outside the gene matches. In germline, CDR1 is MNHEY, CDR2 SMNVEV (reference sequence). CDR3 region: CASSSGTGAEAFF. Written as DNA, the CDR3 is TGTGCCAGCAGCTCCGGGACAGGGGCTGAAGCTTTCTTT.

The rearrangement joins TRBV10-1 to TRBJ2-1; 8 bases align to TRBD2. The CDR3 totals 15 residues. Germline CDR1 and CDR2: WNHNN and SYGVQD (reference sequence). Trimming removed 3 bases from V and 7 bases from J; junction bases left unmatched: 8. The CDR3 loop reads CASSDPGLVGNEQFF. The CDR3, as DNA: TGCGCCAGCAGTGACCCGGGACTAGTCGGTAATGAGCAGTTCTTC.

The chain recombines TRBV19 with TRBJ2-1; 12 nucleotides align to TRBD2. V shed 4 bases, J shed 5 bases, and the junction held 6 bases outside the gene matches. Germline-derived CDR1 and CDR2 are LNHDA and SQIVND (reference sequence). The CDR3 contains 16 residues. CDR3 DNA sequence: TGTGCCAGTAGTAGTCCTCTAGCGGGAGGGAACAATGAGCAGTTCTTC. Protein product: CASSSPLAGGNNEQFF.

This sequence joins TRBV29-1 and TRBJ2-2; 8 bases align to TRBD2. Trimming at V came to 1 base and at J to 5 bases, leaving 12 bases not matched to a gene. The germline gives CDR1 SQVTM, CDR2 ANQGSEA. The CDR3 is 17 residues long. DNA of the CDR3: TGCAGCGTTGAAGGTTCGGTGGGACTAGGGGAGACCGGGGAGCTGTTTTTT. Its translation is CSVEGSVGLGETGELFF.